This TCR beta chain was recovered during a study of CD8 T cells in ankylosing spondylitis (dated by TCRdb to 2016 to 2017). Broadly, across the study: T cell receptor beta repertoires were profiled in healthy donors and ankylosing spondylitis patients so that disease-linked TCR variants could be found. The full study cohort comprised about 25 ankylosing spondylitis patients and around 100 healthy donors. Peripheral blood was sampled, and synovial fluid was also collected from ankylosing spondylitis patients. The investigation overall reported the following: The disease-linked clones showed a CD8+ phenotype and occurred at relatively low frequencies in peripheral blood. According to the report, matched synovial fluid samples from ankylosing spondylitis patients were significantly enriched for the disease-linked clones. Some of the motif variants had been reported before in the synovial fluid and blood of reactive arthritis patients, a finding that suggests common disease-initiation mechanisms. A TCR beta motif of eight highly homologous amino acid variants appeared characteristic of blood from ankylosing spondylitis patients.

This clonotype has ten or more counts. What antigen it recognizes has not been identified. Base qualities are not at hand, and no much larger clone is one base apart. The instrument was an Illumina HiSeq 2500. TCR beta libraries were prepared by quantitative 5'-RACE with molecular barcodes. The authors processed their data as follows. A new computational method based on a probabilistic model of VDJ rearrangement was used to identify disease-linked TCR variants. The public reads were reanalyzed by TCRdb: fastp trimming at Q25, MiXCR alignment, in-frame beta chains only. Rows with one shared CDR3 protein collapse into an entry with the most common genes and DNA. TCRdb, not the authors, supplied the V and J calls. The sample data list around 490,000 distinct CDR3 sequences, and 5.3% of these were observed just once. The top ten clones comprise under 4.5% of the sample. V is shortened by 4 bases, J by 6 bases, and the region joining them spans 16 bases. Reading from cysteine to phenylalanine, the CDR3 counts 15 amino acids. The read is trimmed to its CDR3 DNA, 45 bases read in frame from base 1. Per the germline V gene, SGHTA is the CDR1 and FQGNSA is the CDR2.

The TCR was taken from a male donor with ankylosing spondylitis. Sample: blood, either unsorted or a sorted T cell fraction (not recorded which). The V gene is TRBV7-2 and the J gene is TRBJ2-1, with the D gene possibly TRBD1 or TRBD2, each one fitting 5 bases. The sequence in DNA is TGTGCCAGCAGCTCCACCGGGACCTCCCTCAATGAGCAGTTCTTC. Its product reads: CASSSTGTSLNEQFF.